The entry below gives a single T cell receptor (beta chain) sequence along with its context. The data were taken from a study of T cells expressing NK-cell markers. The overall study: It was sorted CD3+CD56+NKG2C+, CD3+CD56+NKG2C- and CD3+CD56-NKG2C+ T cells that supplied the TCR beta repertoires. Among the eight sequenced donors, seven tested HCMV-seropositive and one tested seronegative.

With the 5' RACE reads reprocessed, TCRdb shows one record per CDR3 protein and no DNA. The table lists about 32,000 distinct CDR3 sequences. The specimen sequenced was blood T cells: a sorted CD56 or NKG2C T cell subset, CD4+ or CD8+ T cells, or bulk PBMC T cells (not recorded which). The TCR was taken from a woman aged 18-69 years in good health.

CDR3 sequence reads: CASSLGTGELFF. This chain joins TRBV7-9 and TRBJ2-2. The CDR3 sequence is 12 residues long. Germline CDR1 SEHNR, CDR2 FQNEAQ (reference sequence).